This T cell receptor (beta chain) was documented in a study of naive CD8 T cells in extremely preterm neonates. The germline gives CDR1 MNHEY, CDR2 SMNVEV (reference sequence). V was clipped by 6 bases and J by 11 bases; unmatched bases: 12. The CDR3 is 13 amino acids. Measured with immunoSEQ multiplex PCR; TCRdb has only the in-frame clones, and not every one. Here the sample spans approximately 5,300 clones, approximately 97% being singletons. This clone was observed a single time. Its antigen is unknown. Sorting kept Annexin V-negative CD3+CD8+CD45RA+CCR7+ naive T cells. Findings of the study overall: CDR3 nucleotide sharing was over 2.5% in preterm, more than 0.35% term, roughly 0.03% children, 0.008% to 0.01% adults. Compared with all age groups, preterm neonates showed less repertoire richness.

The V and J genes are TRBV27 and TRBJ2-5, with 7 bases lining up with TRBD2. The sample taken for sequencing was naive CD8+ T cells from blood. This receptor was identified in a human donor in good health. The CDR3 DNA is TGTGCCAGCAGCCCAACCCCAGGGCGGGAGCAGTACTTC. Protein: CASSPTPGREQYF.